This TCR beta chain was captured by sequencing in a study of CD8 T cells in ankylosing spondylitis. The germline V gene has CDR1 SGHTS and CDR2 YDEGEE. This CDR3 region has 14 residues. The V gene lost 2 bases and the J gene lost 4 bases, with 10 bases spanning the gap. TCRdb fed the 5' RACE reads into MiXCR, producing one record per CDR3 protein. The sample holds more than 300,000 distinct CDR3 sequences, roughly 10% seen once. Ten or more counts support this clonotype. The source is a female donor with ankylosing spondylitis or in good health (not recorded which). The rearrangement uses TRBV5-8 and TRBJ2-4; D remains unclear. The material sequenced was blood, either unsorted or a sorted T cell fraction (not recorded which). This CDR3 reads CASSFELVKNIQYF. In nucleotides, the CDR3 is TGTGCCAGCAGCTTCGAACTGGTTAAAAACATTCAGTACTTC. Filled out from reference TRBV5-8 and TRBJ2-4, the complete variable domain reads EAGVTQSPTHLIKTRGQQATLRCSPISGHTSVYWYQQALGLGLQFLLWYDEGEERNRGNFPPRFSGRQFPNYSSELNVNALELEDSALYLCASSFELVKNIQYFGAGTRLSVL.